The clone carrying this TCR beta chain was counted ten times or more. This sample is part of a study of T-cell reconstitution after alpha-beta-depleted transplantation in children. Preparing the TCRbeta library involved the use of unique molecular identifiers. MiXCR, run by TCRdb on the PCR reads, gives a single entry per CDR3 protein. The sample includes about 230,000 distinct CDR3 sequences, 7.5% to 10% of them seen just once. Germline-derived CDR1 and CDR2 are SGHTA and FQGNSA. The CDR3 contains 13 residues. Trimming shortened V by 5 bases and J by 5 bases, and 9 bases separated the two germline ends.

This receptor was identified in a human donor who donated a stem cell graft to a child with SCID. The source was PBMCs from the stem cell graft donor, collected from the stem cell graft. V and J are TRBV7-2 and TRBJ1-4, with D unresolved. CDR3 in amino acids: CASSPGQNEKLFF. The CDR3 bases are TGTGCCAGCAGCCCCGGGCAAAATGAAAAACTGTTTTTT.